These 10 T cell receptor beta chains came from one sample sequenced in a study of PD-1 blockade in classical Hodgkin lymphoma. Brentuximab vedotin exposure varied, and every patient relapsed after autologous stem cell transplantation. The repertoire was sequenced with immunoSEQ multiplex PCR; TCRdb's copy has only in-frame clones and lacks some. The profile shows some 84,000 clones, around 90% of them singletons. This material consisted of peripheral blood mononuclear cells (PBMCs), taken before the second cycle of nivolumab. The receptors were sampled from a human donor with classical Hodgkin lymphoma.

The chain carries TRBV21-1 and TRBJ2-1. TRBV21-1 is annotated as a pseudogene. There are 15 residues in the CDR3. This chain's CDR3 is CASSKAEGHYNEQFF. The CDR3, as DNA: TGTGCCAGCAGCAAAGCTGAAGGGCACTACAATGAGCAGTTCTTC.

The V call is TRBV5-1, the J call TRBJ2-3; 8 bases line up with TRBD2. The CDR3 contains 16 residues. V lost 0 bases to trimming and J lost 2 bases; unmatched junction nucleotides: 5. The germline gives CDR1 SGHRS, CDR2 YFSETQ. CDR3 in DNA: TGCGCCAGCAGCTTGGTGGCGGGAGGCTCCACAGATACGCAGTATTTT. Translation gives CASSLVAGGSTDTQYF.

This chain connects TRBV19 to TRBJ1-5, with D perhaps TRBD1 (6 bases). With 4 bases removed from V and 6 bases from J, the gap between germline ends came to 16 bases. Looked up from germline, CDR1 is LNHDA and CDR2 is SQIVND (reference sequence). The CDR3 spans 15 residues. The CDR3 nucleotides read TGTGCCAGTAGTAGCCCTAGGGGGTCGTCTCAGCCCCAGCATTTT. The encoded protein is CASSSPRGSSQPQHF.

This chain uses TRBV11-2 with TRBJ2-7; D might be TRBD1 or TRBD2, each matching 5 bases. Trimming took off 4 bases at V and 1 base at J, with 17 bases between the two ends. The V gene's germline CDR1 is SGHAT and CDR2 FQNNGV. The CDR3 runs to 16 residues. For the CDR3, the DNA is TGTGCCAGCAGCTCAGTGAGTGGGACGGAATCCTACGAGCAGTACTTC. Its translation: CASSSVSGTESYEQYF.

This clone was seen just once. V is TRBV5-1 and J is TRBJ2-3, with D possibly being TRBD2 (5 bases). Germline assignment: CDR1 SGHRS and CDR2 YFSETQ. The CDR3 contains 15 residues. The germline V and J ends were trimmed by 6 bases and 1 base, with 15 bases remaining between them. CDR3 DNA sequence: TGCGCCAGCAACAGCGGCGGGTGGGGCACAGATACGCAGTATTTT. Protein sequence: CASNSGGWGTDTQYF.

The rearrangement uses TRBV6-6 and TRBJ2-2; TRBD2 matches at 7 bases. Germline V lookup: CDR1 MNHNY, CDR2 SVGAGI (reference sequence). The CDR3 runs to 16 residues. J gave up 4 bases and V 6 bases, and 11 bases lay outside the gene matches. CDR3 region: CASSHVWREFTGELFF. The CDR3 coding sequence is TGTGCCAGCAGCCATGTGTGGCGGGAGTTCACCGGGGAGCTGTTTTTT.

Only a few counts were recorded for this clone. The chain has TRBV27 and TRBJ1-2; D gene uncertain. Trimming took off 0 bases at V and 4 bases at J, with 12 bases between the two ends. Germline V gives CDR1 MNHEY, CDR2 SMNVEV (reference sequence). The CDR3 covers 15 residues. CDR3 region: CASSLSAVDGYGYTF. CDR3 nucleotides: TGTGCCAGCAGTTTATCGGCAGTAGACGGCTATGGCTACACCTTC.

The chain joins TRBV18 to TRBJ1-1, with TRBD1 matching 8 bases. The V and J ends lost 2 bases and 2 bases, in that order; junction bases with no gene match: 7. The germline V gene has CDR1 KGHSH and CDR2 LQKENI. This CDR3 has 16 residues. This CDR3 reads CASSPSPRGRNTEAFF. The CDR3 DNA is TGTGCCAGCTCACCATCCCCCAGGGGGCGTAACACTGAAGCTTTCTTT. Full variable domain (remainder filled in from reference TRBV18 and TRBJ1-1): NAGVMQNPRHLVRRRGQEARLRCSPMKGHSHVYWYRQLPEEGLKFMVYLQKENIIDESGMPKERFSAEFPKEGPSILRIQQVVRGDSAAYFCASSPSPRGRNTEAFFGQGTRLTVV.

This sequence joins TRBV27 and TRBJ1-5; 7 nucleotides match TRBD1. The CDR3 loop spans 14 amino acids. Trimming at V came to 6 bases and at J to 4 bases, leaving 6 bases not matched to a gene. Per the germline V gene, CDR1 is MNHEY and CDR2 is SMNVEV (reference sequence). CDR3 protein: CASSRQGLNQPQHF. The CDR3 DNA follows: TGTGCCAGCAGCAGACAGGGCCTTAATCAGCCCCAGCATTTT.

The CDR3 coding sequence is TGCGCCAGCAGCTTGGAGGCGGGGGTGGCCTACGAGCAGTACTTC. Translation: CASSLEAGVAYEQYF. The J gene is TRBJ2-7, the V gene TRBV5-1; 7 positions match TRBD2. Germline V gene sequence: CDR1 SGHRS, CDR2 YFSETQ. V dropped 0 bases and J dropped 2; count of bases not matched to a gene: 5. This CDR3 spans 15 amino acids.